Below are 14 T cell receptor beta chains sequenced from a single sample in a study of CXCR3-negative and CXCR3-positive naive CD8 T cells. The TRB libraries of cDNA were built by UMI-labeled 5' RACE. TCRdb re-called the 5' RACE reads and gives one entry per CDR3 protein, without DNA. The sample features about 130,000 distinct CDR3 sequences, with less than 0.55% in its top ten. Sequencing used naive CXCR3- CD8+ T cells from blood. Subset meaning: CD45RO-CCR7+CD27+CD95- naive CD8+ T cells lacking CXCR3 (TNR3-). These receptors all stem from a human donor in good health. Some clones in this sample may be carry-over from other donors' samples.

J is TRBJ2-5 and V is TRBV10-3; absent DNA, TCRdb's TRBD1 call cannot be checked. Germline-derived CDR1 and CDR2 are ENHRY and SYGVKD. The CDR3 extends over 16 amino acids. The CDR3 sequence: CAISPNPPSYQETQYF.

The chain uses TRBV4-3 and TRBJ2-7; TCRdb's D call of TRBD1 is untestable without DNA. The CDR3 runs to 13 residues. In germline, CDR1 is LGHNA, CDR2 YSLEER. The CDR3 reads CASSQEGDYEQYF.

This sequence joins TRBV7-8 and TRBJ2-1; TCRdb outputs TRBD2, but without DNA this stays unchecked. CDR1 and CDR2 (germline): SGHVS, FQNEAQ. The CDR3 spans 16 residues. CDR3 loop: CASSLLGLAGVNEQFF. The whole variable domain, filled in from reference TRBV7-8 and TRBJ2-1, reads GAGVSQSPRYKVAKRGQDVALRCDPISGHVSLFWYQQALGQGPEFLTYFQNEAQLDKSGLPSDRFFAERPEGSVSTLKIQRTQQEDSAVYLCASSLLGLAGVNEQFFGPGTRLTVL.

This rearrangement joins TRBV28 to TRBJ2-1; TCRdb's assignment of TRBD2 cannot be checked, as there is no DNA. The germline V gene encodes CDR1 MDHEN and CDR2 SYDVKM. This CDR3 has 19 residues. The CDR3 region is CASSLRVLGLASAHNEQFF.

V and J are TRBV7-2 and TRBJ2-1; no DNA is available, so the TRBD2 call from TCRdb remains unchecked. The CDR3 loop spans 13 amino acids. Germline V CDR1 and CDR2: SGHTA, FQGNSA. CDR3 loop: CASSFTSGNEQFF.

The V and J genes are TRBV10-2 and TRBJ1-1; TCRdb outputs TRBD1, but without DNA this stays unchecked. The CDR3 has 13 residues. The V gene's germline CDR1 is WSHSY and CDR2 SAAADI. The CDR3 spells CASIPGSNTEAFF.

The chain is built from TRBV16 and TRBJ2-1. The CDR3 has 15 residues. Germline assignment: CDR1 KGHSY and CDR2 FQNENV. The CDR3 spells CASSQFGVGYKEQFF. The entire variable domain, with the rest obtained from reference TRBV16 and TRBJ2-1, is as follows: GEEVAQTPKHLVRGEGQKAKLYCAPIKGHSYVFWYQQVLKNEFKFLISFQNENVFDETGMPKERFSAKCLPNSPCSLEIQATKLEDSAVYFCASSQFGVGYKEQFFGPGTRLTVL.

The J gene is TRBJ1-1, the V gene TRBV5-1. Germline V CDR1 and CDR2: SGHRS, YFSETQ. The CDR3 has 13 amino acids. The CDR3 protein is CASSLVGLDEAFF.

V and J are TRBV5-1 and TRBJ2-6; TCRdb selects TRBD2, and the lack of DNA leaves this call unchecked. CDR1 and CDR2 from the germline V gene are SGHRS and YFSETQ. The CDR3 spans 15 residues. The CDR3 protein is CASSEDSPGANVLTF. Complete variable domain (other parts from reference TRBV5-1 and TRBJ2-6): KAGVTQTPRYLIKTRGQQVTLSCSPISGHRSVSWYQQTPGQGLQFLFEYFSETQRNKGNFPGRFSGRQFSNSRSEMNVSTLELGDSALYLCASSEDSPGANVLTFGAGSRLTVL.

The J gene is TRBJ2-1, the V gene TRBV12-3 or TRBV12-4; the D call from TCRdb, TRBD1, cannot be confirmed without DNA. This CDR3 is built from 15 residues. The CDR3 sequence is CASSLVQGIGYEQFF.

The chain combines TRBV7-9 with TRBJ2-5; with no DNA, the TCRdb D assignment of TRBD2 cannot be verified. The CDR3 is 18 amino acids. Germline lookup yields CDR1 SEHNR and CDR2 FQNEAQ (reference sequence). CDR3 region: CARSGGPSGGAAAETQYF.

V usage is TRBV28 and J usage is TRBJ1-1. Germline assignment: CDR1 MDHEN and CDR2 SYDVKM. This CDR3 spans 13 amino acids. The CDR3 reads CASSSVGNTEAFF.

The J gene is TRBJ2-3, the V gene TRBV13; as DNA is missing, the TRBD2 call by TCRdb cannot be tested. This CDR3 region has 15 residues. The germline CDR1 and CDR2 sequences are PRHDT and FYEKMQ (reference sequence). CDR3 amino acids: CASSSLSASTDTQYF.

The chain has TRBV27 and TRBJ2-7. Germline CDR1 MNHEY, CDR2 SMNVEV (reference sequence). This CDR3 has 13 amino acids. CDR3 region: CASSWGSSYEQYF.